These 5 T cell receptor beta chains originate from one sample sequenced in a study of monozygotic twins with inflammatory bowel disease. TCRdb derives one entry per CDR3 protein from the 5' RACE reads, leaving out DNA. The sample features about 140,000 distinct CDR3 sequences, with around 1.2% in its top ten. Source material: blood. The source is a human donor with ulcerative colitis or Crohn's disease, or a healthy co-twin of an affected twin (not recorded which).

The rearrangement joins TRBV20-1 to TRBJ2-2; the D gene TCRdb calls, TRBD1, cannot be checked with no DNA. This CDR3 comprises 14 residues. The germline V gene encodes CDR1 DFQATT and CDR2 SNEGSKA (reference sequence). The CDR3 loop reads CSALTGLGTGELFF.

This sequence joins TRBV29-1 and TRBJ2-1; TCRdb selects TRBD1, and the lack of DNA leaves this call unchecked. Germline lookup yields CDR1 SQVTM and CDR2 ANQGSEA. The CDR3 runs 13 residues. The CDR3 reads CSVVEDIATRQFF.

The CDR3 sequence is CASSSDNEQFF. The rearrangement uses TRBV7-3 and TRBJ2-1. Germline assignment: CDR1 SGHTA and CDR2 FQGTGA. This CDR3 is 11 amino acids long.

The rearrangement uses TRBV4-3 and TRBJ1-5; TCRdb lists TRBD1, though no DNA is available to test this call. The CDR3 is made up of 15 amino acids. Germline V gene sequence: CDR1 LGHNA, CDR2 YSLEER. CDR3 loop: CASSQETGGDQPQHF.

The chain uses TRBV7-2 and TRBJ2-7; TCRdb designates TRBD1, a call that cannot be tested without DNA. This CDR3 region has 17 residues. The germline V gene encodes CDR1 SGHTA and CDR2 FQGNSA. The CDR3 loop reads CASSRSRGQGISYEQYF.